The T cell receptor beta chain under discussion was sequenced for a study of CD4 T cells in relation to SARS-CoV-2 and coronaviruses. Overall study: PBMCs were cultured with antigen for roughly nine days before TCR beta sequencing. No peptide or an HIV-1 Nef peptide pool served as negative control. The restricting HLA molecule for shared crossreactive spike epitopes was mapped.

Method: immunoSEQ multiplex PCR; TCRdb's copy keeps in-frame clones and lacks some. Among roughly 29,000 clones listed, about three quarters were seen once. Germline V gene lookup returns CDR1 SGHTA and CDR2 FQGTGA. With 5 bases removed from V and 7 bases from J, the gap between germline ends came to 11 bases. CDR3 length: 12 residues. The unexposed donors gave CD4+ T cells in about 2011-2018, prior to COVID-19. CD4+ T cells were isolated from the cells after around 9 days of culture. Cells permitting, SARS-CoV-2 S/N and four cold-coronavirus spikes were tested on unexposed-donor CD4+ T cells. This clone occurred a few times. What it binds is not known.

The specimen was CD4+ T cells from PBMCs, cultured in vitro. This chain links TRBV7-3 with TRBJ1-2; no definite D call. The source of this sequence is a human donor in good health. Here the CDR3 reads CASSRTKGGYTF. CDR3 bases: TGTGCCAGCAGCAGGACGAAGGGTGGCTACACCTTC.